Listed below are T cell receptor beta chains from one sample, sequenced in a study of shared clonotypes between healthy human individuals. This table comes from immunoSEQ multiplex PCR, and its TCRdb copy is limited to in-frame clones, with some not included. The sample lists around 1.9 million clones, around 95% seen once, with more than 1.5% in the top ten. Material for sequencing was naive CD8+ T cells from PBMCs. The origin of the receptors is a man aged 18-30 years in good health. Some clones in this sample may be carry-over from other donors' samples. The CDR3 runs from the conserved cysteine through the conserved F or W. A D gene is named only where the DNA matches it firmly. Clone size is given for some rows only: seen once, a few or many times, or a class if the clone is expanded.

abundance: -; v_gene: TRBV7-9; d_gene: -; j_gene: TRBJ2-7; CDR3aa: CASSLGGLRYEQYF; CDR3nt: TGTGCCAGCAGCTTAGGGGGCCTACGGTACGAGCAGTACTTC
abundance: -; v_gene: TRBV27; d_gene: TRBD1; j_gene: TRBJ2-7; CDR3aa: CASSFRGREYEQYF; CDR3nt: TGTGCCAGCAGTTTCAGGGGGCGCGAGTACGAGCAGTACTTC
abundance: -; v_gene: TRBV18; d_gene: -; j_gene: TRBJ1-2; CDR3aa: CASSPPGTGGHYGYTF; CDR3nt: TGTGCCAGCTCACCGCCCGGGACGGGAGGGCACTATGGCTACACCTTC
abundance: few; v_gene: TRBV11-2; d_gene: TRBD1; j_gene: TRBJ1-2; CDR3aa: CASSLNTGTAKVHYGYTF; CDR3nt: TGTGCCAGCAGCCTTAATACCGGGACAGCCAAAGTTCACTATGGCTACACCTTC
abundance: -; v_gene: TRBV7-3; d_gene: TRBD2; j_gene: TRBJ2-1; CDR3aa: CASSSHGRGYEQFF; CDR3nt: TGTGCCAGCAGCTCACACGGGAGGGGATATGAGCAGTTCTTC
abundance: once; v_gene: TRBV9; d_gene: TRBD2; j_gene: TRBJ2-7; CDR3aa: CASSERGGDLREQYF; CDR3nt: TGTGCCAGCAGCGAGAGGGGAGGGGACCTGCGCGAGCAGTACTTC
abundance: -; v_gene: TRBV9; d_gene: TRBD2; j_gene: TRBJ2-2; CDR3aa: CASSVAYNPGSGSTGELFF; CDR3nt: TGTGCCAGCAGCGTAGCTTATAATCCGGGGAGCGGGAGCACCGGGGAGCTGTTTTTT
abundance: -; v_gene: TRBV5-1; d_gene: -; j_gene: TRBJ2-7; CDR3aa: CASSFWPRGYEQYF; CDR3nt: TGCGCCAGCAGCTTTTGGCCAAGAGGCTACGAGCAGTACTTC
abundance: once; v_gene: TRBV4-2; d_gene: -; j_gene: TRBJ2-2; CDR3aa: CASSQGSFEVAERTGELFF; CDR3nt: TGTGCCAGCAGCCAAGGGTCGTTCGAGGTGGCGGAGCGCACCGGGGAGCTGTTTTTT
abundance: -; v_gene: TRBV6-6; d_gene: TRBD2; j_gene: TRBJ2-5; CDR3aa: CASRVAGVETQYF; CDR3nt: TGTGCCAGCAGGGTAGCGGGAGTCGAGACCCAGTACTTC
abundance: -; v_gene: TRBV6-1; d_gene: TRBD1; j_gene: TRBJ2-7; CDR3aa: CASSEGTGGSYEQYF; CDR3nt: TGTGCCAGCAGTGAAGGGACAGGGGGCTCCTACGAGCAGTACTTC
abundance: -; v_gene: TRBV19; d_gene: -; j_gene: TRBJ2-3; CDR3aa: CASSRFIFGDTQYF; CDR3nt: TGTGCCAGTAGCCGCTTTATTTTCGGGGATACGCAGTATTTT
abundance: -; v_gene: TRBV6-5; d_gene: -; j_gene: TRBJ2-2; CDR3aa: CASSLYSLRTGELFF; CDR3nt: TGTGCCAGCAGTTTATATTCCTTGAGGACCGGGGAGCTGTTTTTT
abundance: -; v_gene: TRBV27; d_gene: TRBD2; j_gene: TRBJ2-2; CDR3aa: CASSPLAGVTGELFF; CDR3nt: TGTGCCAGCAGTCCCCTAGCGGGAGTTACCGGGGAGCTGTTTTTT
abundance: -; v_gene: TRBV28; d_gene: -; j_gene: TRBJ2-1; CDR3aa: CASSLSDSEQFF; CDR3nt: TGTGCCAGCAGCCTATCAGACAGTGAGCAGTTCTTC
abundance: -; v_gene: TRBV4-3; d_gene: -; j_gene: TRBJ2-7; CDR3aa: CASSQARDREDYEQYF; CDR3nt: TGCGCCAGCAGCCAAGCCAGGGACCGTGAGGATTACGAGCAGTACTTC
abundance: -; v_gene: TRBV25-1; d_gene: TRBD2; j_gene: TRBJ2-1; CDR3aa: CASSLAGANNEQFF; CDR3nt: TGTGCCAGCAGTCTAGCGGGAGCCAACAATGAGCAGTTCTTC
abundance: -; v_gene: TRBV19; d_gene: -; j_gene: TRBJ1-1; CDR3aa: CASSPRRVAYTEAFF; CDR3nt: TGTGCCAGTAGTCCCCGGAGGGTCGCTTACACTGAAGCTTTCTTT
abundance: -; v_gene: TRBV9; d_gene: TRBD1; j_gene: TRBJ2-1; CDR3aa: CASSVPGQREQFF; CDR3nt: TGTGCCAGCAGCGTACCGGGACAGAGGGAGCAGTTCTTC
abundance: -; v_gene: TRBV12-5; d_gene: -; j_gene: TRBJ2-5; CDR3aa: CASGFDEETQYF; CDR3nt: TGTGCTAGTGGTTTTGATGAAGAGACCCAGTACTTC
abundance: -; v_gene: TRBV4-1; d_gene: -; j_gene: TRBJ1-1; CDR3aa: CASSQRQGLRSTEAFF; CDR3nt: TGCGCCAGCAGCCAACGGCAGGGTTTAAGGAGCACTGAAGCTTTCTTT
abundance: -; v_gene: TRBV5-1; d_gene: -; j_gene: TRBJ2-5; CDR3aa: CASSLDLNPRETQYF; CDR3nt: TGCGCCAGCAGCTTGGATCTCAACCCGAGGGAGACCCAGTACTTC
abundance: -; v_gene: TRBV15; d_gene: -; j_gene: TRBJ2-7; CDR3aa: CATSRDGSSYEQYF; CDR3nt: TGTGCCACCAGCAGAGACGGCAGCTCCTACGAGCAGTACTTC
abundance: once; v_gene: TRBV4-2; d_gene: -; j_gene: TRBJ2-2; CDR3aa: CASSRLGGTGTGELFF; CDR3nt: TGTGCCAGCAGCCGCCTAGGGGGGACTGGCACCGGGGAGCTGTTTTTT
abundance: -; v_gene: TRBV7-9; d_gene: TRBD1; j_gene: TRBJ1-1; CDR3aa: CASSLSLTGSRNTEAFF; CDR3nt: TGTGCCAGCAGCTTATCTTTGACAGGGAGCCGGAACACTGAAGCTTTCTTT
abundance: -; v_gene: TRBV27; d_gene: TRBD1; j_gene: TRBJ2-3; CDR3aa: CASSLTSGTGADTQYF; CDR3nt: TGTGCCAGCAGTTTAACCTCCGGGACAGGGGCAGATACGCAGTATTTT
abundance: -; v_gene: TRBV11-2; d_gene: TRBD2; j_gene: TRBJ2-1; CDR3aa: CASSLSSGRVYNEQFF; CDR3nt: TGTGCCAGCAGCTTATCTAGCGGGAGGGTCTACAATGAGCAGTTCTTC
abundance: -; v_gene: TRBV28; d_gene: -; j_gene: TRBJ2-1; CDR3aa: CASSLRGLGNEQFF; CDR3nt: TGTGCCAGCAGTTTACGGGGGCTAGGGAATGAGCAGTTCTTC
abundance: -; v_gene: TRBV6-1; d_gene: -; j_gene: TRBJ1-6; CDR3aa: CASSGLKSSYNSPLHF; CDR3nt: TGTGCCAGCAGTGGATTAAAGAGCTCCTATAATTCACCCCTCCACTTT
abundance: once; v_gene: TRBV2; d_gene: TRBD2; j_gene: TRBJ2-7; CDR3aa: CASSGVAGRGHEQYF; CDR3nt: TGTGCCAGCAGTGGGGTAGCGGGAAGGGGACACGAGCAGTACTTC
abundance: -; v_gene: TRBV30; d_gene: TRBD1; j_gene: TRBJ2-7; CDR3aa: CAWSVKFSGTAYEQYF; CDR3nt: TGTGCCTGGAGTGTAAAATTCTCCGGGACAGCCTACGAGCAGTACTTC
abundance: -; v_gene: TRBV4-1; d_gene: TRBD2; j_gene: TRBJ2-7; CDR3aa: CASSLGGERYEQYF; CDR3nt: TGCGCCAGCAGCCTCGGGGGGGAGCGCTACGAGCAGTACTTC
abundance: -; v_gene: TRBV19; d_gene: -; j_gene: TRBJ2-1; CDR3aa: CASSINSYNEQFF; CDR3nt: TGTGCCAGTAGTATTAACTCCTACAATGAGCAGTTCTTC
abundance: -; v_gene: TRBV9; d_gene: -; j_gene: TRBJ2-6; CDR3aa: CASSPLGLTGANVLTF; CDR3nt: TGTGCCAGCAGCCCCCTGGGACTCACCGGGGCCAACGTCCTGACTTTC
abundance: -; v_gene: TRBV30; d_gene: -; j_gene: TRBJ2-7; CDR3aa: CAWSGRSRDYEQYF; CDR3nt: TGTGCCTGGAGCGGACGTAGCAGGGACTACGAGCAGTACTTC
abundance: -; v_gene: TRBV6-5; d_gene: TRBD1; j_gene: TRBJ2-2; CDR3aa: CASRRDRAVTGELFF; CDR3nt: TGTGCCAGCAGACGGGACAGGGCGGTCACCGGGGAGCTGTTTTTT
abundance: -; v_gene: TRBV6-6; d_gene: -; j_gene: TRBJ1-1; CDR3aa: CASSYSRGTEAFF; CDR3nt: TGTGCCAGCAGTTACTCTAGAGGGACTGAAGCTTTCTTT
abundance: -; v_gene: TRBV25-1; d_gene: TRBD2; j_gene: TRBJ2-1; CDR3aa: CASSVTSGFSYNEQFF; CDR3nt: TGTGCCAGCAGTGTGACTAGCGGCTTTTCCTACAATGAGCAGTTCTTC
abundance: once; v_gene: TRBV28; d_gene: TRBD2; j_gene: TRBJ2-2; CDR3aa: CASRKPPPLTSGRSSGELFF; CDR3nt: TGTGCCAGCAGAAAACCCCCCCCGCTTACTAGCGGGAGAAGCTCCGGGGAGCTGTTTTTT
abundance: -; v_gene: TRBV27; d_gene: TRBD1; j_gene: TRBJ1-2; CDR3aa: CASSPGQGFDYGYTF; CDR3nt: TGTGCCAGCAGTCCGGGACAGGGTTTCGACTATGGCTACACCTTC
abundance: -; v_gene: TRBV6-1; d_gene: -; j_gene: TRBJ2-7; CDR3aa: CASSEGWPYEQYF; CDR3nt: TGTGCCAGCAGTGAAGGGTGGCCTTACGAGCAGTACTTC